This T cell receptor (beta chain) is from a study of blood T cell repertoires in COVID-19. As for the study in general: Donors in the United States, Italy and Spain gave samples during acute or convalescent COVID-19. Sources were T cells, B-cell-depleted T cells, or PBMCs; the material itself was cDNA or gDNA.

As handled by the study authors: Estimation of nucleated cell counts relied on the amplification of reference gene primers. Assay: immunoSEQ multiplex PCR; the TCRdb copy retains only in-frame clones and omits some. The DNA gave D and trimming, while V, J and clone size come from that table. In the table there are about 82,000 clones, 65% to 85% of which are singletons. The table lists this clone with a count of one. V lost 2 bases to trimming and J lost 4 bases, with 14 bases between them. The germline V gene encodes CDR1 MNHEY and CDR2 SVGEGT. The CDR3 is 15 residues long. This rearrangement joins TRBV6-2 or TRBV6-3 to TRBJ1-1; D remains ambiguous. The source is a woman aged 60-75 years with acute or convalescent COVID-19. What was sequenced was peripheral blood. The CDR3 is CASSYGERVLTEAFF. The CDR3 DNA reads as TGTGCCAGCAGTTACGGGGAGAGGGTCCTCACTGAAGCTTTCTTT.